The 30 T cell receptor beta chains reported below all come from one sample, sequenced in a study of breast tumors, draining lymph nodes, adjacent tissues. Breast cancer patients provided tissue from their axillary draining lymph nodes. TCRdb re-called the multiplex PCR reads through MiXCR, storing one row per CDR3 protein. The table shows some 120,000 distinct CDR3 sequences, with approximately 21% occurring only once. Sequencing was carried out using axillary lymph node tissue. The source of these receptors is a female donor with breast cancer. Some clones in this sample may be carry-over from other donors' samples.

Many counts were recorded for this clonotype. This chain connects TRBV29-1 to TRBJ2-2, with unresolved D. This CDR3 has 11 amino acids. Germline values: CDR1 SQVTM, CDR2 ANQGSEA. With 7 bases removed from V and 2 bases from J, the gap between germline ends came to 5 bases. The CDR3 region has the DNA TGCAGCGCCATAAACACCGGGGAGCTGTTTTTT. Its protein product is CSAINTGELFF.

This clonotype was detected ten times or more. The chain's CDR3 is CASSLALGISRGYTF. The CDR3 DNA is TGTGCCAGCAGCTTGGCCCTGGGTATATCTAGGGGCTACACCTTC. The rearrangement uses TRBV5-8 and TRBJ1-2, with D unresolved. Germline-derived CDR1 and CDR2 are SGHTS and YDEGEE. With 0 bases removed from V and 8 bases from J, the gap between germline ends came to 17 bases. This CDR3 comprises 15 residues.

This clonotype has ten or more counts. The chain couples TRBV5-8 to TRBJ1-6, with a possible D match to TRBD1 (6 bases). Germline V gives CDR1 SGHTS, CDR2 YDEGEE. CDR3 length equals 13 residues. V lost 4 bases and J lost 10, with 12 bases in between. The DNA for the CDR3 is TGTGCCAGCAGCGCGAGGGGGGGATCACCCCTCCACTTT. It yields the protein CASSARGGSPLHF.

This clonotype was observed a single time. This may be a read error, as it is one base from a much larger clone. The chain links TRBV12-3 or TRBV12-4 to TRBJ1-5, with TRBD1 matching 7 bases. The CDR3 is 16 amino acids. Trimming at V came to 6 bases and at J to 2 bases, leaving 10 bases not matched to a gene. CDR3 protein: CASRAGTVGGNQPQHF. CDR3 nucleotides: TGTGCCAGCAGAGCCGGGACAGTTGGAGGCAATCAGCCCCAGCATTTT.

This clonotype was detected many times. This chain links TRBV27 with TRBJ2-7; 8 positions match TRBD2. This CDR3 contains 15 residues. The germline CDR1 and CDR2 sequences are MNHEY and SMNVEV (reference sequence). With V trimmed by 1 base and J by 6 bases, 8 bases remained unmatched. The CDR3 loop is CASSLLSGSVGEQYF. As DNA, the CDR3 is TGTGCCAGCAGTTTATTGAGCGGGAGCGTAGGCGAGCAGTACTTC.

This clonotype was seen a few times. This chain connects TRBV5-4 to TRBJ1-4; 7 nucleotides agree with TRBD1. V was pared by 2 bases and J by 8 bases, with 3 bases of the junction left unmatched. Germline CDR1 and CDR2: SGHNT and YYREEE (reference sequence). The CDR3 has 13 amino acids. The CDR3 coding sequence is TGTGCCAGCAGCTTCGCAGGGGGAGAAAAACTGTTTTTT. This gives the protein CASSFAGGEKLFF.

This clonotype was detected many times. J is TRBJ1-6 and V is TRBV5-1; weak D call: TRBD1 (6 bases). Germline CDR1 and CDR2: SGHRS and YFSETQ. The CDR3 loop spans 17 amino acids. The V end was cut by 0 bases, the J end by 7 bases, with 17 bases between. The CDR3 sequence is CASSLAWVTGSNSPLHF. Here the CDR3 DNA reads TGCGCCAGCAGCTTGGCCTGGGTAACAGGGAGCAATTCACCCCTCCACTTT.

This chain links TRBV10-2 with TRBJ2-4; D perhaps matches TRBD2 (5 bases). Germline V gives CDR1 WSHSY, CDR2 SAAADI. The CDR3 loop spans 15 amino acids. Deletions cut 3 bases from V and 0 bases from J, with 9 bases between. CDR3 sequence reads: CASSEGSLAKNIQYF. In DNA, the CDR3 is TGCGCCAGCAGTGAAGGGAGCTTAGCCAAAAACATTCAGTACTTC.

The sample holds many counts of this clonotype. The chain uses TRBV5-4 and TRBJ2-5; TRBD1 is a possible D gene (7 bases). The CDR3 is made up of 14 amino acids. V was clipped by 4 bases and J by 5 bases, with 15 bases between them. The germline V gene encodes CDR1 SGHNT and CDR2 YYREEE (reference sequence). CDR3: CASSTARGVETQYF. Written as DNA, the CDR3 is TGTGCCAGCAGCACCGCCAGGGGGGTGGAGACCCAGTACTTC.

With regard to this clonotype: A much bigger clone sits one base away, suggesting this may be a read error. The chain carries TRBV5-1 and TRBJ1-4, with a tentative D call TRBD1 (5 bases). Germline V gene data show CDR1 as SGHRS and CDR2 as YFSETQ. Between the trimmed V and J ends, which lost 4 bases and 7 bases, there was a span of 14 bases. This CDR3 has 14 residues. This chain's CDR3 is CASSRGGAGEKLFF. The CDR3 DNA reads as TGCGCCAGCAGCCGCGGAGGGGCCGGTGAAAAACTGTTTTTT. The entire variable domain, with the rest obtained from reference TRBV5-1 and TRBJ1-4, is as follows: KAGVTQTPRYLIKTRGQQVTLSCSPISGHRSVSWYQQTPGQGLQFLFEYFSETQRNKGNFPGRFSGRQFSNSRSEMNVSTLELGDSALYLCASSRGGAGEKLFFGSGTQLSVL.

This clonotype occurred a few times. V usage is TRBV27 and J usage is TRBJ2-1, with 8 nucleotides matching TRBD2. Looked up from germline, CDR1 is MNHEY and CDR2 is SMNVEV (reference sequence). The length of the CDR3 is 15 residues. With 2 bases clipped from V and 6 bases from J, the junction kept 6 bases outside the gene matches. The CDR3 sequence is CASSLSGSPRNEQFF. CDR3 nucleotides: TGTGCCAGCAGTTTAAGCGGGAGCCCGCGCAATGAGCAGTTCTTC.

This rearrangement joins TRBV29-1 to TRBJ1-1; weak D call: TRBD1 (6 bases). Trimming removed 3 bases from V and 5 bases from J, with 13 bases in between. This CDR3 spans 13 amino acids. Germline lookup yields CDR1 SQVTM and CDR2 ANQGSEA. The CDR3 loop reads CSVDEAGATEAFF. In DNA, the CDR3 is TGCAGCGTTGACGAGGCAGGGGCAACTGAAGCTTTCTTT.

This clonotype was recorded many times. This chain connects TRBV5-1 to TRBJ2-3, with 9 bases that match TRBD2. This CDR3 spans 14 amino acids. J gave up 8 bases and V 4 bases, and 8 bases lay outside the gene matches. The germline CDR1 and CDR2 sequences are SGHRS and YFSETQ. The CDR3 region is CASSPAGAGGTQYF. Written as DNA, the CDR3 is TGCGCCAGCAGCCCGGCCGGAGCGGGAGGTACGCAGTATTTT.

This clonotype showed up many times. The chain links TRBV5-4 to TRBJ2-1; 9 positions agree with TRBD2. Losses at the gene ends were 0 bases for V and 14 bases for J; bases not matched to a gene: 3. Germline V gives CDR1 SGHNT, CDR2 YYREEE (reference sequence). CDR3 length: 12 residues. This CDR3 is CASSLDSGGKFF. The CDR3 region has the DNA TGTGCCAGCAGCTTGGATAGCGGGGGCAAGTTCTTC.

The table lists this clonotype with a few counts. The chain links TRBV2 to TRBJ2-4, with no clear D. Germline V CDR1 and CDR2: SNHLY, FYNNEI. V shed 10 bases and J shed 0 bases, with 10 bases lying between them. The CDR3 covers 13 residues. As DNA, the CDR3 is TGTGCCAACTCGGAACTAGCCAAAAACATTCAGTACTTC. Its translation: CANSELAKNIQYF.

This clonotype was seen many times. This chain connects TRBV10-3 to TRBJ1-3, with TRBD1 as a possible D gene (5 bases). The V end lost 11 bases, the J end lost 0 bases, and 11 bases lay between the germline ends. This CDR3 has 13 residues. Germline values: CDR1 ENHRY, CDR2 SYGVKD. The CDR3 sequence: CAFRQYSGNTIYF. The CDR3 nucleotides read TGTGCCTTCCGACAGTACTCTGGAAACACCATATATTTT.

The V and J genes are TRBV18 and TRBJ2-3, with D perhaps TRBD2 (6 bases). V gave up 3 bases and J gave up 5 bases, with 12 bases separating them. In germline, CDR1 is KGHSH, CDR2 LQKENI. CDR3 length equals 14 residues. CDR3 nucleotides: TGTGCCAGCTCACCCGGGAGTTTTCAAGATACGCAGTATTTT. This encodes CASSPGSFQDTQYF.

A remark on this clonotype: The germline gene is not matched at one end of the junction; a read error may be the cause. The chain recombines TRBV30 with TRBJ1-4; D not resolved. The CDR3 covers 14 residues. CDR1 and CDR2 (germline): GTSNPN, SVGIG (reference sequence). CDR3 DNA sequence: TGTGCCTCGAGTACGCGGTTGTCAAATGAAAAACTGTTTTTT. It yields the protein CASSTRLSNEKLFF.

The count of this clonotype is one. A much larger clone differs from this one at a single base, so this may be a read error. The CDR3 carries no conserved terminal phenylalanine or tryptophan, so it likely arises from a read error. The chain couples TRBV6-1 to TRBJ1-2, with D possibly matching TRBD1 (5 bases). The germline V and J ends were trimmed by 4 bases and 4 bases, with 10 bases remaining between them. This CDR3 spans 13 amino acids. Germline V gene data show CDR1 as MNHNS and CDR2 as SASEGT. CDR3 nucleotides: TGTGCCAGCAGTGGTGACAGTTTCTATGGCTACACCTCC. This gives the protein CASSGDSFYGYTS.

This clonotype was seen at least ten times. The chain employs TRBV9 and TRBJ2-7, with 9 bases lining up with TRBD1. This CDR3 is 14 amino acids long. Germline loops: CDR1 SGDLS, CDR2 YYNGEE. V shed 4 bases, J shed 4 bases, and the junction held 6 bases outside the gene matches. CDR3 coding DNA: TGTGCCAGCAGCCAAACAGGGGGCAGGTACGAGCAGTACTTC. Amino acid sequence: CASSQTGGRYEQYF.

This clonotype has only a few counts. CDR3 in amino acids: CASSPGGGPRNEQFF. In DNA, the CDR3 is TGTGCCAGCAGTCCCGGGGGGGGGCCCCGTAATGAGCAGTTCTTC. V gene TRBV27 combines with J gene TRBJ2-1, with 8 bases fitting TRBD2. Germline V lookup: CDR1 MNHEY, CDR2 SMNVEV (reference sequence). The CDR3 has 15 amino acids. Losses at the gene ends were 5 bases for V and 7 bases for J; bases not matched to a gene: 10.

CDR3 region: CASSLMDRFYGYTF. CDR3 DNA: TGTGCCAGCAGTTTAATGGACAGGTTCTATGGCTACACCTTC. V and J are TRBV28 and TRBJ1-2; 7 bases are shared with TRBD1. Germline CDR1 is MDHEN and CDR2 is SYDVKM. V shed 2 bases, J shed 4 bases, and the junction held 4 bases outside the gene matches. The CDR3 spans 14 residues.

In its sample, this clonotype was seen many times. The genes are TRBV10-1 and TRBJ2-1, with a weak D call TRBD2 (5 bases). Trimming cost V 2 bases and J 7 bases, with 6 bases left between them. CDR1 WNHNN and CDR2 SYGVQD come from the germline V gene (reference sequence). The CDR3 extends over 12 amino acids. The CDR3 spells CASSERRNEQFF. Written as DNA, the CDR3 is TGCGCCAGCAGTGAGCGGAGGAATGAGCAGTTCTTC.

Many counts were recorded for this clonotype. The chain employs TRBV12-3 or TRBV12-4 and TRBJ1-3; D is perhaps TRBD1 (5 bases). The ends were cut back, 6 bases at V and 3 bases at J, with 9 bases in the middle. This CDR3 has 13 residues. The CDR3, as DNA: TGTGCCAGCAGGGCCGACAGTGGAAACACCATATATTTT. The encoded protein is CASRADSGNTIYF.

This clonotype was detected ten times or more. The chain uses TRBV10-3 and TRBJ2-2, with 7 bases matching TRBD1. CDR3 length: 15 residues. Per the germline V gene, CDR1 is ENHRY and CDR2 is SYGVKD. The junction had 11 bases not matched to a gene; V was cut back by 6 bases and J by 7 bases. CDR3 coding DNA: TGTGCCATCAGCTCTTGGACAGGCAGTGGCGGGGAGCTGTTTTTT. This translates into CAISSWTGSGGELFF.

This clonotype was seen repeatedly, ten times or more. This chain links TRBV9 with TRBJ2-5; 10 bases are a match to TRBD2. The germline V gene encodes CDR1 SGDLS and CDR2 YYNGEE. After removal of 3 bases from V and 5 bases from J, the junction contained 7 bases not matched to a gene. The CDR3 contains 15 residues. CDR3 region: CASSGGISGRETQYF. The CDR3 DNA is TGTGCCAGCAGCGGAGGGATTAGCGGGAGGGAGACCCAGTACTTC.

This clonotype has a count of ten or more. The rearrangement uses TRBV5-6 and TRBJ2-3; 8 bases match TRBD1. Germline CDR1 and CDR2: SGHDT and YYEEEE. V dropped 4 bases and J dropped 6; count of bases not matched to a gene: 4. The CDR3 is 13 amino acids. CDR3 region: CASSTQGVDTQYF. As DNA, the CDR3 is TGTGCCAGCAGCACACAGGGGGTTGATACGCAGTATTTT.

The rearrangement links TRBV6-6 to TRBJ1-1; tentative D call: TRBD1 (5 bases). V lost 2 bases to trimming and J lost 1 base, with 14 bases between them. The length of the CDR3 is 16 residues. Germline lookup yields CDR1 MNHNY and CDR2 SVGAGI (reference sequence). For the CDR3, the DNA is TGTGCCAGCAGTTACGGTGGGGGGGTAGGGAACACTGAAGCTTTCTTT. Protein sequence: CASSYGGGVGNTEAFF.

As concerns this clonotype: Given a much more abundant clone one base away, this may be a read error. This chain uses TRBV5-5 with TRBJ2-6; 7 bases are shared with TRBD1. CDR1 is SGHKS, CDR2 YYEKEE, per germline (reference sequence). This CDR3 region has 17 residues. For the CDR3, the DNA is TGCGACAGCAGCTTGATAGGGGGCTTATCTGGGGCCAACGTCCTGACTTTC. This encodes CDSSLIGGLSGANVLTF.

At least ten counts were recorded for this clonotype. V and J are TRBV20-1 and TRBJ2-7, with D possibly matching TRBD2 (5 bases). This CDR3 comprises 13 residues. Trimming shortened V by 4 bases and J by 5 bases, and 15 bases separated the two germline ends. Germline V gene sequence: CDR1 DFQATT, CDR2 SNEGSKA (reference sequence). CDR3 in DNA: TGCAGTGCTAACGGAGCGGTTGGCGACGAGCAGTACTTC. Protein product: CSANGAVGDEQYF.